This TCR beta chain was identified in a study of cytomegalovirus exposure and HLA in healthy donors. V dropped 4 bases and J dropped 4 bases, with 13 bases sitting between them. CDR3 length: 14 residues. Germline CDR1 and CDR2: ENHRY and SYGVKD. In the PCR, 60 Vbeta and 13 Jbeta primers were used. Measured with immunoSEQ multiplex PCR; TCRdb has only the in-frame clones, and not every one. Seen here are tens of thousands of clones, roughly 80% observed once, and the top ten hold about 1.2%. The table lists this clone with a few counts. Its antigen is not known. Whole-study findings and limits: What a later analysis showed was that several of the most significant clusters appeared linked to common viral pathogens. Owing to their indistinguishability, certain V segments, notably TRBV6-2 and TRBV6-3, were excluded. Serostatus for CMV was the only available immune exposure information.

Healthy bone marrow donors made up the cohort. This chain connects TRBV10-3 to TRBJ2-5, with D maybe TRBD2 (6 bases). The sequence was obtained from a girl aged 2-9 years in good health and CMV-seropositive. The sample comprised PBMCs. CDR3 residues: CAISGEAGRETQYF. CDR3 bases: TGTGCCATCAGTGGGGAGGCGGGGCGAGAGACCCAGTACTTC.